The entry that follows covers one T cell receptor (beta chain) sequence. The sample is drawn from a study of T cell repertoires in cytomegalovirus infection. Each CDR3 protein gets one entry after TCRdb re-called the reads with MiXCR. Of 200,000 to 300,000 distinct CDR3 sequences in the sample, 9% to 15% were seen once. V lost 5 bases and J 7 bases, leaving 15 bases between the germline ends. The CDR3 length is 14 residues. Looked up from germline, CDR1 is SGHNT and CDR2 is YYREEE (reference sequence). This chain connects TRBV5-4 to TRBJ2-2, with D possibly matching TRBD1 (6 bases). The TCR comes from a human donor in good health (CMV status not recorded). Some clones in this sample may be carry-over from other donors' samples. Sequenced sample: PBMCs. The CDR3 bases are TGTGCCAGCAGGGTGGACAGCCGAAACGGGGAGCTGTTTTTT. It encodes CASRVDSRNGELFF.